The 27 T cell receptor beta chains below come from one sample, sequenced in a study of metastatic and nonmetastatic thyroid tumors. No patient had received any treatment before thyroid surgery. Via MiXCR, TCRdb re-called the PCR reads. The table includes roughly 9,700 clones, approximately 28% detected once. The specimen sequenced was tumor tissue. Source of these receptors: a female donor with papillary thyroid cancer or a benign thyroid nodule (not recorded which). Some clones in this sample may be carry-over from other donors' samples.

To note about this clone: Lacking the conserved final phenylalanine or tryptophan, this CDR3 likely reflects a read error. The rearrangement links TRBV5-1 to TRBJ1-6, with 8 positions matching TRBD1. CDR1 and CDR2 (germline): SGHRS, YFSETQ. This CDR3 region has 13 residues. Germline trimming cut 5 bases from V and 8 bases from J; bases unmatched to any gene: 3. CDR3 sequence: CASSSDRDSPLHS. CDR3 bases: TGCGCCAGCAGTTCGGACAGGGATTCACCCCTCCACTCT.

This clone occurred once. The chain combines TRBV30 with TRBJ2-7; TRBD1 is a possible D gene (5 bases). V was clipped by 7 bases and J by 3 bases, with 13 bases between them. The germline CDR1 and CDR2 sequences are GTSNPN and SVGIG (reference sequence). The CDR3 is made up of 12 amino acids. The CDR3 region is CASGRGSYEQYF. CDR3 sequence (DNA): TGTGCCTCAGGAAGGGGTAGCTACGAGCAGTACTTC.

In its sample, this clone is medium-sized. The sample carries other DNA sequences with the same CDR3. The V and J genes are TRBV11-2 and TRBJ1-6; 7 positions match TRBD1. The V gene's germline CDR1 is SGHAT and CDR2 FQNNGV. The CDR3 covers 15 residues. With 7 bases clipped from V and 2 bases from J, the junction kept 5 bases outside the gene matches. This chain's CDR3 is CASTPGQAYNSPLHF. The CDR3 DNA is TGTGCCAGCACTCCCGGACAGGCCTATAATTCACCCCTCCACTTT. The variable domain in full, completed from reference TRBV11-2 and TRBJ1-6, reads EAGVAQSPRYKIIEKRQSVAFWCNPISGHATLYWYQQILGQGPKLLIQFQNNGVVDDSQLPKDRFSAERLKGVDSTLKIQPAKLEDSAVYLCASTPGQAYNSPLHFGNGTRLTVT.

This clone is labeled as medium-sized. CDR3 DNA sequence: TGTGCCAGCAGCTTCGGAGCGGGAGCTAACACCGGGGAGCTGTTTTTT. Translating gives CASSFGAGANTGELFF. The rearrangement links TRBV7-8 to TRBJ2-2, with 8 bases lining up with TRBD2. This CDR3 contains 16 residues. Germline assignment: CDR1 SGHVS and CDR2 FQNEAQ. Trimming cost V 3 bases and J 2 bases; bases outside gene matches: 5. The full variable domain, with the rest looked up from reference TRBV7-8 and TRBJ2-2, is GAGVSQSPRYKVAKRGQDVALRCDPISGHVSLFWYQQALGQGPEFLTYFQNEAQLDKSGLPSDRFFAERPEGSVSTLKIQRTQQEDSAVYLCASSFGAGANTGELFFGEGSRLTVL.

The J gene is TRBJ2-7, the V gene TRBV7-2, with TRBD1 as a possible D gene (5 bases). The germline CDR1 and CDR2 sequences are SGHTA and FQGNSA. The CDR3 runs 13 residues. The ends were cut back, 3 bases at V and 3 bases at J, with 9 bases in the middle. DNA for the CDR3: TGTGCCAGCAGCTTTGGACAAAGCTACGAGCAGTACTTC. It is translated as CASSFGQSYEQYF.

The DNA for the CDR3 is TGCAGTGCTAGAGATATCTCGGGAGGGCCGCGCGGGGAGCTGTTTTTT. This sequence encodes CSARDISGGPRGELFF. This sequence joins TRBV20-1 and TRBJ2-2; 8 bases fit TRBD2. Looked up from germline, CDR1 is DFQATT and CDR2 is SNEGSKA (reference sequence). The CDR3 sequence is 16 residues long. V lost 0 bases and J lost 7; bases outside the gene matches: 10.

The chain links TRBV9 to TRBJ2-7, with 9 bases matching TRBD1. The CDR3 runs to 13 residues. Germline V lookup: CDR1 SGDLS, CDR2 YYNGEE. Trimming took 3 bases from V and 8 from J; bases not matched to a gene: 6. This chain's CDR3 is CASSGTGDSQQYF. For the CDR3, the DNA is TGTGCCAGCAGCGGGACAGGGGATAGTCAGCAGTACTTC.

This chain joins TRBV30 and TRBJ2-4; perhaps TRBD2 as D (5 bases). Per the germline V gene, CDR1 is GTSNPN and CDR2 is SVGIG (reference sequence). Trimming removed 5 bases from V and 0 bases from J, with 8 bases in between. The CDR3 spans 13 residues. CDR3 amino acids: CAWGEGAKNIQYF. The CDR3 coding sequence is TGTGCCTGGGGTGAGGGAGCCAAAAACATTCAGTACTTC.

In this sample, this clone turned up many times. The chain uses TRBV7-3 and TRBJ2-7; TRBD2 aligns across 13 bases. The J segment lost 5 bases and the V segment lost 6 bases, leaving 4 bases of the junction unmatched. CDR1 is SGHTA, CDR2 FQGTGA, per germline. This CDR3 has 14 residues. The CDR3 reads CASRTSGRSNEQYF. DNA of the CDR3: TGTGCCAGCAGGACTAGCGGGAGGAGTAACGAGCAGTACTTC.

This chain uses TRBV4-1 with TRBJ1-5; weak D call: TRBD1 (5 bases). V was trimmed by 0 bases and J by 2 bases, leaving 14 bases between them. The germline CDR1 and CDR2 sequences are MGHRA and YSYEKL. The CDR3 covers 17 residues. CDR3 sequence (DNA): TGCGCCAGCAGCCAAGAGAGGGCGGGGGGGGGCAATCAGCCCCAGCATTTT. Translating it yields CASSQERAGGGNQPQHF.

A word on this clone: One end of the junction does not line up with germline, which may come from a read error. The rearrangement uses TRBV9 and TRBJ2-5; 9 nucleotides agree with TRBD2. Germline V gene sequence: CDR1 SGDLS, CDR2 YYNGEE. This CDR3 region has 17 residues. The CDR3 loop reads CASSKLGDSGGQENQYF. The CDR3 region has the DNA TGTGCCAGCAGCAAACTGGGGGATAGCGGGGGCCAAGAGAACCAGTACTTC.

This clone showed up many times. V and J are TRBV24-1 and TRBJ1-5; no reliable D call. Germline loops: CDR1 KGHDR, CDR2 SFDVKD. The CDR3 is 12 amino acids. V was trimmed by 1 base and J by 7 bases, leaving 4 bases between them. The CDR3 loop is CATSDFGQPQHF. The CDR3 DNA follows: TGTGCCACCAGTGATTTCGGGCAGCCCCAGCATTTT.

Only a few counts were recorded for this clone. The J gene is TRBJ2-2, the V gene TRBV11-2, with a weak D call TRBD1 (5 bases). The CDR3 runs 16 residues. The germline V and J ends were trimmed by 3 bases and 6 bases, with 17 bases remaining between them. Germline V gives CDR1 SGHAT, CDR2 FQNNGV. The CDR3 here is CASSLGGASKAGELFF. As DNA, the CDR3 is TGTGCCAGCAGCTTGGGTGGGGCGAGTAAGGCCGGGGAGCTGTTTTTT.

By share, this clone ranks as medium-sized. This sequence joins TRBV18 and TRBJ2-5; 13 bases are a match to TRBD2. J was trimmed by 2 bases and V by 3 bases; bases with no gene match: 0. Per germline, CDR1 KGHSH and CDR2 LQKENI. CDR3 length: 15 residues. CDR3 sequence (DNA): TGTGCCAGCTCACCGGGACTAGCGGGACAAGAGACCCAGTACTTC. It yields the protein CASSPGLAGQETQYF.

The chain has TRBV12-3 or TRBV12-4 and TRBJ2-1; 9 bases map to TRBD2. Unmatched junction bases numbered 12, after V lost 4 bases and J lost 2 bases. There are 18 residues in the CDR3. The CDR3 nucleotides read TGTGCCAGCAGTTCCCACAGACTAGCGGTGGGCACCTACAATGAGCAGTTCTTC. It encodes CASSSHRLAVGTYNEQFF.

This chain uses TRBV4-1 with TRBJ1-2, with a possible D match to TRBD1 (5 bases). This CDR3 comprises 15 residues. V lost 0 bases and J lost 7, with 15 bases in between. Germline CDR1 reads MGHRA; CDR2 reads YSYEKL. Here the CDR3 DNA reads TGCGCCAGCAGCCAAGAAAAGAGGGGAGTTGTTGGCTACACCTTC. The encoded protein is CASSQEKRGVVGYTF.

A few counts support this clone. The chain combines TRBV28 with TRBJ1-5; D gene unclear. V lost 10 bases and J 0 bases, leaving 10 bases between the germline ends. The CDR3 totals 13 residues. CDR1 is MDHEN and CDR2 is SYDVKM in the germline V gene. The CDR3 DNA reads TGTGCCACCGAAGGATATAGCAATCAGCCCCAGCATTTT. This codes for CATEGYSNQPQHF.

The chain combines TRBV7-6 with TRBJ2-7; TRBD1 aligns across 10 bases. V was clipped by 5 bases and J by 6 bases; unmatched bases: 10. This CDR3 contains 15 residues. The germline CDR1 and CDR2 sequences are SGHVS and FNYEAQ. CDR3 sequence: CASSADRGQNLEQYF. CDR3 DNA sequence: TGTGCCAGCAGCGCAGACAGGGGGCAGAACCTCGAGCAGTACTTC.

In its sample, this clone ranks as medium-sized. The gene calls are TRBV7-2 and TRBJ1-2; 7 nucleotides match TRBD1. Germline CDR1 is SGHTA and CDR2 is FQGNSA. The CDR3 extends over 15 amino acids. Unmatched junction bases numbered 5, after V lost 1 base and J lost 3 bases. The CDR3 nucleotides are TGTGCCAGCAGCTTAGTAGAGGGGGCCCACTATGGCTACACCTTC. This translates into CASSLVEGAHYGYTF.

The genes are TRBV5-1 and TRBJ1-4; D not resolved. This CDR3 comprises 15 residues. Germline values: CDR1 SGHRS, CDR2 YFSETQ. Deletions cut 2 bases from V and 6 bases from J, with 14 bases between. Here the CDR3 DNA reads TGCGCCAGCAGCTTCTCAGGTCAAGATTATGAAAAACTGTTTTTT. Its translation: CASSFSGQDYEKLFF. Full variable domain (outside the CDR3, taken from reference TRBV5-1 and TRBJ1-4): KAGVTQTPRYLIKTRGQQVTLSCSPISGHRSVSWYQQTPGQGLQFLFEYFSETQRNKGNFPGRFSGRQFSNSRSEMNVSTLELGDSALYLCASSFSGQDYEKLFFGSGTQLSVL.

The genes are TRBV30 and TRBJ1-3; D may be TRBD1 (5 bases). Trimming removed 2 bases from V and 4 bases from J, with 12 bases in between. There are 14 residues in the CDR3. Germline V gives CDR1 GTSNPN, CDR2 SVGIG (reference sequence). In DNA, the CDR3 is TGTGCCTGGAGTTCCGGGGGGGGAGGAAACACCATATATTTT. It encodes CAWSSGGGGNTIYF.

Remarks on this clone: A junction boundary mismatches the germline segment, possibly from a read error. The J gene is TRBJ2-5, the V gene TRBV6-1, with 7 bases lining up with TRBD2. The CDR3 length is 14 residues. Germline CDR1 MNHNS, CDR2 SASEGT. CDR3 coding DNA: TGTGCTAGCAGTCGGGACTACGCTATAGATACCCAGTACTTC. This gives the protein CASSRDYAIDTQYF.

In this sample, this clone turned up many times. A much bigger clone sits one base away, suggesting this may be a read error. This chain connects TRBV6-5 to TRBJ1-4; D is unresolved. From germline, CDR1 is MNHEY and CDR2 SVGAGI. This CDR3 comprises 16 residues. The CDR3 loop reads CASSYSKFSVNEELFF. Here the CDR3 DNA reads TGTGCCAGCAGTTACTCGAAGTTCTCCGTTAATGAAGAACTGTTTTTT.

There are many counts of this clone. The CDR3 sequence is CASSRRLVGGFGEQYF. Written as DNA, the CDR3 is TGTGCCAGCAGCCGGCGACTAGTGGGTGGTTTCGGCGAGCAGTACTTC. The rearrangement joins TRBV11-1 to TRBJ2-7; maybe TRBD2 (6 bases). The ends were cut back, 5 bases at V and 6 bases at J, with 23 bases in the middle. The CDR3 has 16 amino acids. The germline CDR1 and CDR2 sequences are SGHAT and FQDESV (reference sequence). The full variable domain, with the rest looked up from reference TRBV11-1 and TRBJ2-7, is EAEVAQSPRYKITEKSQAVAFWCDPISGHATLYWYRQILGQGPELLVQFQDESVVDDSQLPKDRFSAERLKGVDSTLKIQPAELGDSAMYLCASSRRLVGGFGEQYFGPGTRLTVT.

This clone was picked up a small number of times. This chain joins TRBV19 and TRBJ1-6; no firm D call. The CDR3 is made up of 15 amino acids. Between the trimmed V and J ends, which lost 5 bases and 10 bases, there was a span of 18 bases. CDR1 is LNHDA, CDR2 SQIVND, per germline (reference sequence). The CDR3 DNA sequence: TGTGCCAGTAGTCTCCCGGACCGAGGAAGATCACCCCTCCACTTT. Its protein product is CASSLPDRGRSPLHF.

The chain is built from TRBV7-8 and TRBJ2-1, with a possible D match to TRBD2 (6 bases). Germline lookup yields CDR1 SGHVS and CDR2 FQNEAQ. The CDR3 extends over 13 amino acids. V was clipped by 8 bases and J by 5 bases, with 13 bases between them. This chain's CDR3 is CASGIAADNEQFF. CDR3 in DNA: TGTGCCAGCGGAATAGCGGCCGACAATGAGCAGTTCTTC.

J is TRBJ1-3 and V is TRBV6-1, with D perhaps TRBD1 (6 bases). Germline V gives CDR1 MNHNS, CDR2 SASEGT. This CDR3 has 16 residues. V was pared by 4 bases and J by 0 bases, with 13 bases between. The CDR3 is CASSVGGPASGNTIYF. In DNA form, the CDR3 reads TGTGCCAGCAGTGTTGGGGGCCCTGCCTCTGGAAACACCATATATTTT.